The 9 T cell receptor beta chains presented below share a single source sample, sequenced in a study of blood T cell repertoires in COVID-19 (dated by TCRdb to the early 2020s). The library was built by means of the immunoSEQ multiplex PCR assay. TCRdb carries this immuneACCESS record with in-frame sequences only. Its versions omit some clonotypes, under half of them owing to an unresolved V gene in the studies checked, with the rest unexplained. The sample table shows 200,000 to 300,000 clones, and roughly 90% are seen once. Approximately 4.3% of the sample is held by the ten biggest clonotypes. The sequenced sample consisted of PBMCs or T cells enriched from blood (not recorded which). The receptors shown here come from a woman aged 30 to 39 with acute COVID-19.

The chain carries TRBV7-2 and TRBJ2-7; TRBD1 matches 7 bases. This CDR3 has 14 residues. The junction had 5 bases not matched to a gene; V was cut back by 1 base and J by 5 bases. Germline V gene lookup returns CDR1 SGHTA and CDR2 FQGNSA. This CDR3 is CASSLEQGVDEQYF. The CDR3 DNA reads TGTGCCAGCAGCTTAGAGCAGGGGGTAGACGAGCAGTACTTC.

V is TRBV28 and J is TRBJ1-1, with unresolved D. Looked up from germline, CDR1 is MDHEN and CDR2 is SYDVKM. Trimming shortened V by 5 bases and J by 0 bases, and 22 bases separated the two germline ends. The CDR3 contains 18 residues. In DNA form, the CDR3 reads TGTGCCAGCAGTAGACCAGGCGGGATCCTCCGCATGAACACTGAAGCTTTCTTT. This sequence encodes CASSRPGGILRMNTEAFF.

V and J are TRBV15 and TRBJ1-2; no clear D gene. Germline V gives CDR1 LNHNV, CDR2 YYDKDF (reference sequence). The CDR3 totals 15 residues. Trimming left V 0 bases short and J 8 bases short, with 16 bases between. CDR3 sequence: CATSRDQAEGRGYTF. For the CDR3, the DNA is TGTGCCACCAGCAGAGATCAGGCAGAAGGAAGGGGCTACACCTTC.

J is TRBJ2-1 and V is TRBV29-1; TRBD1 matches at 9 bases. Germline CDR1 reads SQVTM; CDR2 reads ANQGSEA. The V and J ends lost 2 bases and 6 bases, in that order; junction bases with no gene match: 5. The CDR3 covers 14 residues. This chain's CDR3 is CSVEQTGGRNEQFF. The CDR3 DNA is TGCAGCGTTGAACAAACAGGGGGCCGCAATGAGCAGTTCTTC.

The V gene is TRBV7-8, the J gene TRBJ1-3; TRBD1 matches 11 bases. With V trimmed by 5 bases and J by 3 bases, 6 bases remained unmatched. CDR1 and CDR2 (germline): SGHVS, FQNEAQ. CDR3 length: 16 amino acids. CDR3 DNA sequence: TGTGCCAGCAGCCCCGGACAGGGGGCGGGTGGAAACACCATATATTTT. This translates into CASSPGQGAGGNTIYF.

The table lists this clone with a count of one. V is TRBV6-5 and J is TRBJ1-2; perhaps TRBD1 as D (5 bases). The length of the CDR3 is 13 residues. V lost 7 bases and J 7 bases, leaving 16 bases between the germline ends. Germline lookup yields CDR1 MNHEY and CDR2 SVGAGI. CDR3 DNA: TGTGCCAGCATAGACAGCCTATTTGGTGGCTACACCTTC. This gives the protein CASIDSLFGGYTF.

The V and J genes are TRBV29-1 and TRBJ2-5; D might be TRBD1 (7 bases). V lost 7 bases, J lost 1 base, and 19 bases lay in between. The CDR3 is made up of 15 amino acids. Germline loops: CDR1 SQVTM, CDR2 ANQGSEA. The CDR3: CSGRRGQGPQETQYF. DNA of the CDR3: TGCAGCGGTAGGAGGGGGCAGGGGCCCCAAGAGACCCAGTACTTC.

This chain joins TRBV19 and TRBJ1-1, with 8 positions matching TRBD1. Trimming took 7 bases from V and 5 from J; bases not matched to a gene: 12. The germline gives CDR1 LNHDA, CDR2 SQIVND (reference sequence). This CDR3 comprises 15 residues. CDR3 in DNA: TGTGCCAGTAACGGTCAGGGGGCATTGTTTACTGAAGCTTTCTTT. Protein: CASNGQGALFTEAFF.

This clone turned up a few times. This chain joins TRBV3-1 (or the pseudogene TRBV3-2) and TRBJ2-1, with 16 bases aligning to TRBD2. CDR1 and CDR2 (germline): LGHDT, YNNKEL (reference sequence). There are 18 residues in the CDR3. V was pared by 3 bases and J by 7 bases, with 9 bases of the junction left unmatched. The CDR3 region is CASSHPGTSGGARNEQFF. The DNA of the CDR3 is TGTGCCAGCAGCCACCCCGGGACTAGCGGGGGGGCACGAAATGAGCAGTTCTTC.